Described below is a single TCR beta chain sequence and its context. As processed by the authors: Researchers report that nucleated cell counts were estimated from reference gene primer amplification. Profiled with immunoSEQ multiplex PCR; TCRdb holds only in-frame clones, not every one. D and trimming were read from the DNA, whereas the V and J calls and clone size are those reported in that table. The data contain around 300,000 clones, 75% to 95% of them singletons. Germline V gene data show CDR1 as MNHEY and CDR2 as SVGAGI. V gave up 2 bases and J gave up 0 bases, with 7 bases separating them. This CDR3 is 14 amino acids long. Followed over time, Seattle patients had been enrolled while infection was active. The source of the sample is a study of blood T cell repertoires in COVID-19. Whole-study context: Whether acute or convalescent, the COVID-19 samples came from the United States, Italy and Spain. Sample material is recorded as cDNA or gDNA derived from T cells, B-cell-depleted T cells, or PBMCs.

This TCR was sampled from a woman aged 25 to 39 with COVID-19, enrolled during active disease. Source material: peripheral blood. The gene calls are TRBV6-5 and TRBJ1-2; D unresolved. CDR3 nucleotide sequence: TGTGCCAGCAGTTACGGGCCCGCTAACTATGGCTACACCTTC. Residues: CASSYGPANYGYTF.